Listed below are T cell receptor beta chains from one sample, sequenced in a study of shared clonotypes between healthy human individuals. Profiled with immunoSEQ multiplex PCR; TCRdb holds only in-frame clones, not every one. The table lists some 980,000 clones, over 60% of them singletons. The specimen sequenced was memory CD4+ T cells sorted from blood. The receptors originated from a man aged 18 to 30 in good health. CDR3s include the opening cysteine and the closing phenylalanine or tryptophan. The D gene is left open where the match is weak. The size field is filled for only some rows; it gives once, few, many or a size class.

j_call v_call d_call clone_size cdr3_aa cdr3_nt
TRBJ2-1 TRBV5-1 TRBD1 few CASSPHPRDRVYNEQFF TGCGCCAGCAGCCCCCACCCCCGGGACAGGGTCTACAATGAGCAGTTCTTC
TRBJ2-7 TRBV27 TRBD1 once CASRSGTGLISYEQYF TGTGCCAGCCGTTCCGGGACAGGGTTGATCTCCTACGAGCAGTACTTC
TRBJ1-1 TRBV6-1 NA NA CASSEAAQGVRTEAFF TGTGCCAGCAGTGAAGCGGCACAGGGAGTGAGAACTGAAGCTTTCTTT
TRBJ2-1 TRBV4-3 TRBD2 NA CASSQDLGLAGIYNEQFF TGCGCCAGCAGCCAAGATCTGGGACTAGCGGGAATATACAATGAGCAGTTCTTC
TRBJ2-3 TRBV6-1 NA NA CASSGLWVSTDTQYF TGTGCCAGCAGTGGTCTTTGGGTCAGCACAGATACGCAGTATTTT
TRBJ1-4 TRBV6-6 NA NA CASSVRATNEKLFF TGTGCCAGCAGTGTTAGAGCAACTAATGAAAAACTGTTTTTT
TRBJ2-7 TRBV5-1 TRBD1 once CASFPGQGIYEQYF TGCGCCAGTTTTCCGGGACAGGGGATCTACGAGCAGTACTTC
TRBJ2-3 TRBV18 NA NA CASSPGDTQYF TGTGCCAGCTCACCAGGAGATACGCAGTATTTT
TRBJ1-6 TRBV2 NA few CASTVYNSPLHF TGTGCCAGCACCGTATACAATTCACCCCTCCACTTT
TRBJ2-7 TRBV7-2 TRBD1 NA CASSDPGQGSSYEQYF TGTGCCAGCAGCGATCCGGGACAGGGGAGCTCCTACGAGCAGTACTTC
TRBJ2-2 TRBV11-2 NA NA CASSYRGNTGELFF TGTGCCAGCAGCTATCGTGGGAACACCGGGGAGCTGTTTTTT
TRBJ2-3 TRBV5-1 TRBD2 NA CASSPRLAGQSSTQYF TGCGCCAGCAGCCCGAGACTAGCGGGGCAATCCAGTACGCAGTATTTT
TRBJ1-2 TRBV6-1 NA few CAGGLNYGYTF TGTGCCGGGGGGTTAAACTATGGCTACACCTTC
TRBJ2-1 TRBV11-2 TRBD2 NA CASKAGRSYNEQFF TGTGCCAGCAAAGCGGGACGCTCCTACAATGAGCAGTTCTTC
TRBJ1-4 TRBV2 NA NA CASSATGFNEKLFF TGTGCCAGCAGCGCTACAGGGTTTAATGAAAAACTGTTTTTT
TRBJ1-5 TRBV28 NA NA CASSLVTTNSNQPQHF TGTGCCAGCAGTTTAGTGACAACTAATAGCAATCAGCCCCAGCATTTT
TRBJ2-1 TRBV10-3 TRBD2 NA CATGTSVNEQFF TGTGCCACAGGGACTAGCGTTAATGAGCAGTTCTTC
TRBJ1-6 TRBV11-3 TRBD1 NA CASSWGTGGASDSPLHF TGTGCCAGCAGCTGGGGGACAGGGGGCGCCTCTGACTCACCCCTCCACTTT